The T cell receptor (beta chain) described here comes from a study of OX40 agonist ivuxolimab in advanced cancers. Study overall: Three patients responded partially, comprising one with hepatocellular carcinoma and two with cutaneous melanoma. Whole-study results and caveats: Antigen specificity was not determined for the expanded peripheral T cells.

V gave up 6 bases and J gave up 7 bases, with 9 bases separating them. Germline V gives CDR1 MNHEY, CDR2 SMNVEV (reference sequence). CDR3 size: 11 residues. This clone was counted between two and nine times. The antigen is not known. Sequencing was performed with immunoSEQ multiplex PCR; in TCRdb, only in-frame clones are kept and a portion is missing. This table has 25,000 or so clones, approximately 81% appearing once. The specimen was CD4+ or CD8+ T cells sorted from blood, collected in a trial of the OX40 agonist ivuxolimab. The chain couples TRBV27 to TRBJ1-2; D remains ambiguous. The TCR sequence derives from an adult with an advanced solid tumor such as melanoma, head and neck, liver or kidney cancer. This CDR3 reads CASRGGVGYTF. CDR3 nucleotide sequence: TGTGCCAGCAGGGGCGGGGTTGGCTACACCTTC.